The 17 T cell receptor beta chains in this list originate from one sample, sequenced in a study of T cell responses to AZD1222 COVID-19 vaccine. The assay was immunoSEQ multiplex PCR, and TCRdb's table has in-frame clones only and misses some. Of approximately 150,000 clones listed, about 90% are singletons. The source material was peripheral blood, sampled on day 0 of AZD1222 vaccination. The receptor set was obtained from an adult in good health.

This chain uses TRBV28 with TRBJ1-2, with TRBD1 matching 8 bases. The CDR3 runs 15 residues. From germline, CDR1 is MDHEN and CDR2 SYDVKM. With V trimmed by 5 bases and J by 8 bases, 13 bases remained unmatched. The CDR3 coding sequence is TGTGCCAGCAGTCCGTCGGACAGGGTATCGCGAGGCTACACCTTC. Translation: CASSPSDRVSRGYTF.

This chain links TRBV4-3 with TRBJ2-7, with 11 bases identical to TRBD1. The CDR3 loop spans 15 amino acids. Per germline, CDR1 LGHNA and CDR2 YSLEER. Trimming at V came to 1 base and at J to 5 bases, leaving 4 bases not matched to a gene. Here the CDR3 DNA reads TGCGCCAGCAGCCAAGGGACAGGGGGCAAAAACGAGCAGTACTTC. It codes for CASSQGTGGKNEQYF.

The chain recombines TRBV4-3 with TRBJ1-1; D call uncertain. Between the trimmed V and J ends, which lost 0 bases and 1 base, there was a span of 9 bases. Germline CDR1 LGHNA, CDR2 YSLEER. This CDR3 region has 15 residues. DNA of the CDR3: TGCGCCAGCAGCCAAGAGGTGAGTCGGAACACTGAAGCTTTCTTT. Protein: CASSQEVSRNTEAFF.

The chain has TRBV19 and TRBJ1-5, with 7 positions matching TRBD1. CDR3 length: 19 residues. Germline V gives CDR1 LNHDA, CDR2 SQIVND (reference sequence). V was clipped by 5 bases and J by 0 bases; unmatched bases: 16. The chain's CDR3 is CASSPQDREIYYSNQPQHF. In nucleotides, the CDR3 is TGTGCCAGTAGTCCCCAAGACAGGGAGATTTACTATAGCAATCAGCCCCAGCATTTT.

This chain links TRBV30 with TRBJ1-1; D is unclear. Germline V gene lookup returns CDR1 GTSNPN and CDR2 SVGIG (reference sequence). The CDR3 loop spans 13 amino acids. Trimming stripped 6 bases from V and 6 bases from J, with 17 bases between. The CDR3 sequence: CACLNGQSSEAFF. For the CDR3, the DNA is TGTGCCTGCCTGAACGGGCAGTCTTCTGAAGCTTTCTTT.

The gene calls are TRBV4-1 and TRBJ2-5, with D perhaps matching TRBD2 (5 bases). This CDR3 has 17 amino acids. In germline, CDR1 is MGHRA, CDR2 YSYEKL. Trimming stripped 0 bases from V and 3 bases from J, with 17 bases between. The CDR3 loop reads CASSQDPYPDGKETQYF. DNA of the CDR3: TGCGCCAGCAGCCAAGATCCGTACCCTGACGGGAAAGAGACCCAGTACTTC.

The chain uses TRBV5-1 and TRBJ2-1; perhaps TRBD1 as D (5 bases). Germline values: CDR1 SGHRS, CDR2 YFSETQ. The V gene lost 10 bases and the J gene lost 4 bases, with 18 bases spanning the gap. CDR3 length: 14 residues. The CDR3 spells CASKQELGYNEQFF. Written as DNA, the CDR3 is TGCGCCTCGAAACAGGAGTTGGGTTACAATGAGCAGTTCTTC.

The chain joins TRBV7-2 to TRBJ2-7; TRBD2 might be the D (5 bases). Trimming stripped 1 base from V and 0 bases from J, with 13 bases between. Per germline, CDR1 SGHTA and CDR2 FQGNSA. CDR3 length equals 16 residues. Here the CDR3 reads CASSLGLALSSYEQYF. DNA for the CDR3: TGTGCCAGCAGCTTAGGATTAGCGTTGAGCTCCTACGAGCAGTACTTC.

V and J are TRBV4-3 and TRBJ1-3, with D unresolved. Trimming took off 0 bases at V and 1 base at J, with 7 bases between the two ends. This CDR3 has 15 amino acids. Germline CDR1 and CDR2: LGHNA and YSLEER. The CDR3 sequence is CASSQDGGSGNTIYF. DNA for the CDR3: TGCGCCAGCAGCCAAGATGGAGGGTCTGGAAACACCATATATTTT.

The chain is built from TRBV30 and TRBJ2-1; maybe TRBD1 (5 bases). The V end lost 1 base, the J end lost 4 bases, and 14 bases lay between the germline ends. Germline values: CDR1 GTSNPN, CDR2 SVGIG (reference sequence). The CDR3 runs to 15 residues. CDR3 in amino acids: CAWSDRQNSYNEQFF. DNA of the CDR3: TGTGCCTGGAGTGATAGACAGAACTCATACAATGAGCAGTTCTTC. The full variable domain, with the rest looked up from reference TRBV30 and TRBJ2-1, is SQTIHQWPATLVQPVGSPLSLECTVEGTSNPNLYWYRQAAGRGLQLLFYSVGIGQISSEVPQNLSASRPQDRQFILSSKKLLLSDSGFYLCAWSDRQNSYNEQFFGPGTRLTVL.

The rearrangement joins TRBV5-8 to TRBJ1-5, with D possibly TRBD1 on 5 matching bases. CDR3 length: 14 amino acids. V was clipped by 4 bases and J by 5 bases, with 13 bases between them. Germline V lookup: CDR1 SGHTS, CDR2 YDEGEE. Written as DNA, the CDR3 is TGTGCCAGCAGCCATTACAGGAGGTATCAGCCCCAGCATTTT. It codes for CASSHYRRYQPQHF.

This clone was seen a single time. The J gene is TRBJ2-5, the V gene TRBV2; D unclear. This CDR3 contains 11 residues. V was trimmed by 4 bases and J by 1 base, leaving 1 base between them. CDR1 is SNHLY and CDR2 is FYNNEI in the germline V gene. The CDR3 nucleotides are TGTGCCAGCAGTGTCCAAGAGACCCAGTACTTC. This translates into CASSVQETQYF.

In DNA form, the CDR3 reads TGTGCCAGCTCACCACAGGGGCTTGACAATCAGCCCCAGCATTTT. Translating it yields CASSPQGLDNQPQHF. The chain combines TRBV18 with TRBJ1-5; a weak D match, TRBD1 (5 bases). Trimming took 1 base from V and 3 from J, leaving 10 bases between them. This CDR3 has 15 amino acids. Germline V lookup: CDR1 KGHSH, CDR2 LQKENI.

The chain has TRBV28 and TRBJ1-4; 8 bases fit TRBD1. V shed 6 bases, J shed 9 bases, and the junction held 24 bases outside the gene matches. Germline assignment: CDR1 MDHEN and CDR2 SYDVKM. The CDR3 covers 19 residues. The CDR3 nucleotides are TGTGCCAGCAGCTCGATACCACAGGGGGACTATCAACTAATTCAAAAACTGTTTTTT. Translation: CASSSIPQGDYQLIQKLFF.

The V and J genes are TRBV28 and TRBJ2-1; maybe TRBD2 (6 bases). Trimming stripped 3 bases from V and 16 bases from J, with 16 bases between. Germline V lookup: CDR1 MDHEN, CDR2 SYDVKM. The CDR3 sequence is 12 residues long. CDR3 in DNA: TGTGCCAGCAGTTTTGGGGCGGGAAGGCGTTTCTTC. Residues: CASSFGAGRRFF.

The CDR3 DNA follows: TGTGCCAGCAGCCTAGATCGGCCTGGAAGTATTAGTGGCTACACCTTC. Translated, it gives CASSLDRPGSISGYTF. The V and J genes are TRBV7-2 and TRBJ1-2; D not certain. Trimming removed 5 bases at V and 7 bases at J, with 23 bases between. This CDR3 is 16 amino acids long. Per germline, CDR1 SGHTA and CDR2 FQGNSA.

J is TRBJ2-7 and V is TRBV9, with TRBD2 as a possible D gene (7 bases). Germline V gene data show CDR1 as SGDLS and CDR2 as YYNGEE. The ends were cut back, 5 bases at V and 2 bases at J, with 14 bases in the middle. The CDR3 contains 14 residues. CDR3 nucleotide sequence: TGTGCCAGCAGTGGGGGGGCAGAGGCCTACGAGCAGTACTTC. Protein sequence: CASSGGAEAYEQYF.